The 31 T cell receptor beta chains reported below all come from one sample, sequenced in a study of post-analysis software for immune sequencing data. The study's findings and limits: Controls had lower frequencies than patients of five or six TRBV segments, which included TRBV5-6, TRBV5-1 and TRBV20-1.

These receptors are not linked to any known antigen. Carried by the TCR beta cDNA libraries were unique molecular identifiers. TCRdb fed the PCR reads into MiXCR, producing one record per CDR3 protein. Counted here are 650,000 to 900,000 distinct CDR3 sequences, roughly 46% occurring once; the ten biggest clones make up roughly 5.2%. The sequenced sample was blood. These receptors all come from a girl aged 5 to 17 with multiple sclerosis.

This clonotype was recorded a few times. V gene TRBV29-1 combines with J gene TRBJ2-3; D ambiguous. The V gene lost 3 bases and the J gene lost 2 bases, with 6 bases spanning the gap. This CDR3 is built from 12 residues. Germline loops: CDR1 SQVTM, CDR2 ANQGSEA. The CDR3 DNA is TGCAGCGTTGATACTACCACAGATACGCAGTATTTT. This gives the protein CSVDTTTDTQYF.

The chain employs TRBV20-1 and TRBJ1-2, with D possibly TRBD1 on 5 matching bases. The CDR3 is 13 amino acids. V gave up 6 bases and J gave up 4 bases, with 15 bases separating them. Germline V CDR1 and CDR2: DFQATT, SNEGSKA (reference sequence). The CDR3 region has the DNA TGCAGTGCGACCGGGGCAGCCTCCTATGGCTACACCTTC. Protein sequence: CSATGAASYGYTF.

A few counts support this clonotype. The J gene is TRBJ1-1, the V gene TRBV4-2, with unresolved D. V was clipped by 0 bases and J by 5 bases, with 4 bases between them. Germline values: CDR1 LGHNA, CDR2 YNFKEQ. CDR3 length: 12 amino acids. Here the CDR3 DNA reads TGTGCCAGCAGCCAAGACGGGACTGAAGCTTTCTTT. Translated, it gives CASSQDGTEAFF.

The genes are TRBV7-2 and TRBJ2-3, with 7 positions matching TRBD2. V shed 1 base and J 2 bases; nucleotides not matched to a gene: 6. Germline lookup yields CDR1 SGHTA and CDR2 FQGNSA. The CDR3 consists of 16 residues. The CDR3 loop is CASSLESSGNTDTQYF. DNA for the CDR3: TGTGCCAGCAGCTTAGAATCGAGCGGGAACACAGATACGCAGTATTTT.

The chain joins TRBV20-1 to TRBJ2-5, with D possibly being TRBD2 (5 bases). The CDR3 totals 13 residues. V dropped 7 bases and J dropped 1 base, with 13 bases sitting between them. Germline CDR1 is DFQATT and CDR2 is SNEGSKA (reference sequence). The DNA for the CDR3 is TGCAGTGTGGAGGACCCTTTCCAAGAGACCCAGTACTTC. It specifies CSVEDPFQETQYF.

J is TRBJ2-5 and V is TRBV28; D remains unclear. The CDR3 has 15 residues. The germline CDR1 and CDR2 sequences are MDHEN and SYDVKM. V was pared by 5 bases and J by 5 bases, with 18 bases between. CDR3 loop: CASSPDSGLRETQYF. CDR3 DNA: TGTGCCAGCAGTCCCGACTCGGGCTTGCGGGAGACCCAGTACTTC.

The table lists this clonotype with a few counts. The chain has TRBV20-1 and TRBJ2-3; a weak D match, TRBD2 (5 bases). V was shortened by 3 bases and J by 1 base, with 5 bases between the two germline ends. Germline CDR1 reads DFQATT; CDR2 reads SNEGSKA (reference sequence). CDR3 length equals 12 residues. The CDR3 nucleotides are TGCAGTGCTAGGAGGGGCACAGATACGCAGTATTTT. Its translation: CSARRGTDTQYF.

This chain links TRBV7-9 with TRBJ2-6; 8 bases fit TRBD1. CDR3 size: 17 residues. Germline CDR1 reads SEHNR; CDR2 reads FQNEAQ (reference sequence). Trimming at V came to 3 bases and at J to 1 base, leaving 5 bases not matched to a gene. CDR3 DNA sequence: TGTGCCAGCAGCTTCTGGGACAGGCCTTCTGGGGCCAACGTCCTGACTTTC. It translates to CASSFWDRPSGANVLTF. Drawing the rest from reference TRBV7-9 and TRBJ2-6, the complete variable domain is DTGVSQNPRHKITKRGQNVTFRCDPISEHNRLYWYRQTLGQGPEFLTYFQNEAQLEKSRLLSDRFSAERPKGSFSTLEIQRTEQGDSAMYLCASSFWDRPSGANVLTFGAGSRLTVL.

The chain joins TRBV24-1 to TRBJ2-4; TRBD1 aligns across 7 bases. Gene TRBJ2-7 matches the end of the DNA better, so the J call may be wrong. The CDR3 runs to 15 residues. Germline CDR1 and CDR2: KGHDR and SFDVKD. The CDR3 reads CATRSGTAVPYEQYF. Here the CDR3 DNA reads TGTGCCACCAGATCCGGGACAGCCGTTCCCTACGAGCAGTACTTC.

This clonotype has a handful of counts. The chain is built from TRBV4-1 and TRBJ2-7; 10 bases map to TRBD1. The germline V gene has CDR1 MGHRA and CDR2 YSYEKL. Trimming took 0 bases from V and 6 from J; bases not matched to a gene: 5. This CDR3 has 15 amino acids. Written as DNA, the CDR3 is TGCGCCAGCAGCCAAGATTCGTGGACAGGGGGCGAGCAGTACTTC. Translation: CASSQDSWTGGEQYF.

This clonotype was seen only a few times. The rearrangement joins TRBV6-6 to TRBJ2-3, with TRBD2 identical over 11 bases. V lost 6 bases to trimming and J lost 1 base; unmatched junction nucleotides: 6. The CDR3 has 16 residues. CDR1 is MNHNY and CDR2 is SVGAGI in the germline V gene (reference sequence). This CDR3 reads CASRRLAGHGTDTQYF. CDR3 coding DNA: TGTGCCAGCAGGAGACTAGCGGGACATGGCACAGATACGCAGTATTTT.

The CDR3 bases are TGTGCCAGCAGCCCACACGGGAGGAGCGGCCTAAATGAGCAGTTCTTC. Encoded protein: CASSPHGRSGLNEQFF. The chain joins TRBV9 to TRBJ2-1, with 7 bases aligning to TRBD2. Germline loops: CDR1 SGDLS, CDR2 YYNGEE. There are 16 residues in the CDR3. V shed 4 bases and J 7 bases; nucleotides not matched to a gene: 14. The entire variable domain, with the rest obtained from reference TRBV9 and TRBJ2-1, is as follows: DSGVTQTPKHLITATGQRVTLRCSPRSGDLSVYWYQQSLDQGLQFLIQYYNGEERAKGNILERFSAQQFPDLHSELNLSSLELGDSALYFCASSPHGRSGLNEQFFGPGTRLTVL.

The chain is built from TRBV20-1 and TRBJ2-7; 11 bases map to TRBD1. The CDR3 is 14 amino acids. Unmatched junction bases numbered 11, after V lost 6 bases and J lost 7 bases. Germline CDR1 reads DFQATT; CDR2 reads SNEGSKA (reference sequence). CDR3 protein: CSARGQGVIWEQYF. The CDR3 DNA follows: TGCAGTGCCAGGGGACAGGGGGTAATCTGGGAGCAGTACTTC.

The chain employs TRBV9 and TRBJ2-3; D gene uncertain. The CDR3 is made up of 13 amino acids. Germline lookup yields CDR1 SGDLS and CDR2 YYNGEE. V was trimmed by 3 bases and J by 2 bases, leaving 7 bases between them. CDR3 DNA: TGTGCCAGCAGCGCTTTTTACACAGATACGCAGTATTTT. This translates into CASSAFYTDTQYF.

J is TRBJ2-2 and V is TRBV7-9; 13 bases are shared with TRBD2. Germline-derived CDR1 and CDR2 are SEHNR and FQNEAQ (reference sequence). J gave up 1 base and V 5 bases, and 10 bases lay outside the gene matches. This CDR3 contains 19 residues. CDR3 nucleotides: TGTGCCAGCAGCCCTTTTCGGACTAGCGGGAGACGGAACACCGGGGAGCTGTTTTTT. Translation: CASSPFRTSGRRNTGELFF.

The CDR3 bases are TGCGCCAGCAGCTTGGAGCAGACTAGCTGGGTCACAGATACGCAGTATTTT. This sequence encodes CASSLEQTSWVTDTQYF. The V and J genes are TRBV5-1 and TRBJ2-3; 7 nucleotides align to TRBD2. V was clipped by 0 bases and J by 2 bases; unmatched bases: 9. Germline V gene data show CDR1 as SGHRS and CDR2 as YFSETQ. The CDR3 has 17 amino acids.

This clonotype has only one observation. The rearrangement links TRBV10-3 to TRBJ2-3; 8 bases map to TRBD2. V trimming: 0 bases; J trimming: 0 bases; junction bases outside the gene matches: 11. The CDR3 spans 19 residues. Germline lookup yields CDR1 ENHRY and CDR2 SYGVKD. CDR3 nucleotide sequence: TGTGCCATCAGTGAGTCGAGTCGGGAGGGCCGACTTAGCACAGATACGCAGTATTTT. Its protein is CAISESSREGRLSTDTQYF.

This clonotype was observed a few times. The chain carries TRBV6-1 and TRBJ2-1; TRBD1 is a possible D gene (6 bases). Germline values: CDR1 MNHNS, CDR2 SASEGT. CDR3 size: 13 residues. Trimming left V 5 bases short and J 6 bases short, with 11 bases between. CDR3 sequence (DNA): TGTGCCAGCAGTAAGACAGGTCTCAATGAGCAGTTCTTC. Protein: CASSKTGLNEQFF.

A few counts support this clonotype. The chain uses TRBV7-2 and TRBJ2-7, with 7 bases aligning to TRBD1. The V segment lost 7 bases and the J segment 3 bases; nucleotides outside the gene matches: 9. Germline loops: CDR1 SGHTA, CDR2 FQGNSA. CDR3 length: 14 residues. In nucleotides, the CDR3 is TGTGCCAGCACGATCGGGCCAGGGGGCTACGAGCAGTACTTC. Protein: CASTIGPGGYEQYF. Supplemented by reference TRBV7-2 and TRBJ2-7, the full variable domain reads GAGVSQSPSNKVTEKGKDVELRCDPISGHTALYWYRQSLGQGLEFLIYFQGNSAPDKSGLPSDRFSAERTGGSVSTLTIQRTQQEDSAVYLCASTIGPGGYEQYFGPGTRLTVT.

The chain combines TRBV7-9 with TRBJ1-2, with D hard to call. Trimming removed 4 bases at V and 8 bases at J, with 8 bases between. CDR1 is SEHNR, CDR2 FQNEAQ, per germline (reference sequence). This CDR3 has 11 amino acids. The CDR3 DNA reads TGTGCCAGCAGCTCTAGGGTGGGCTACACCTTC. This sequence encodes CASSSRVGYTF.

The J gene is TRBJ2-1, the V gene TRBV29-1; 7 bases are shared with TRBD1. The germline CDR1 and CDR2 sequences are SQVTM and ANQGSEA. Unmatched junction bases numbered 14, after V lost 6 bases and J lost 0 bases. This CDR3 has 17 amino acids. CDR3 in amino acids: CSVNGGRGRVSYNEQFF. CDR3 in DNA: TGCAGCGTGAATGGGGGTAGGGGGCGCGTCTCCTACAATGAGCAGTTCTTC.

A remark on this clonotype: This may be a read error, as it is one base from a much larger clone. This rearrangement joins TRBV3-1 to TRBJ2-3, with 7 bases identical to TRBD2. The length of the CDR3 is 15 residues. Germline assignment: CDR1 LGHDT and CDR2 YNNKEL (reference sequence). This CDR3 is CASNQEWAGEDTQYF. In DNA, the CDR3 is TGTGCCAGCAACCAAGAATGGGCGGGAGAAGATACGCAGTATTTT.

The chain links TRBV5-4 to TRBJ2-5; 8 positions match TRBD2. The CDR3 is 15 amino acids. Unmatched junction bases numbered 10, after V lost 4 bases and J lost 5 bases. CDR1 is SGHNT, CDR2 YYREEE, per germline (reference sequence). CDR3 protein: CASSTQAGAGETQYF. DNA for the CDR3: TGTGCCAGCAGCACCCAAGCGGGAGCGGGGGAGACCCAGTACTTC.

The chain is built from TRBV7-9 and TRBJ1-2; no clear D gene. Trimming took 2 bases from V and 6 from J, leaving 13 bases between them. Germline-derived CDR1 and CDR2 are SEHNR and FQNEAQ (reference sequence). The CDR3 sequence is 14 residues long. The CDR3: CASSLSGLRNGYTF. In DNA, the CDR3 is TGTGCCAGCAGCTTATCCGGGCTTCGGAATGGCTACACCTTC.

The CDR3 sequence: CAWRRELKYNEQFF. The CDR3 bases are TGTGCCTGGAGGCGGGAGTTGAAATACAATGAGCAGTTCTTC. V is TRBV30 and J is TRBJ2-1; 7 bases fit TRBD2. The germline CDR1 and CDR2 sequences are GTSNPN and SVGIG (reference sequence). The ends lost 3 bases at V and 4 bases at J; junction bases unmatched: 6. This CDR3 has 14 amino acids.

The J gene is TRBJ1-1, the V gene TRBV12-3 or TRBV12-4; no firm D call. The ends were cut back, 5 bases at V and 2 bases at J, with 15 bases in the middle. This CDR3 comprises 15 residues. The CDR3 sequence: CASSPTLTPNTEAFF. CDR3 in DNA: TGTGCCAGCAGTCCAACCCTGACACCTAACACTGAAGCTTTCTTT.

CDR3 DNA sequence: TGTGCCAGCAGGGAACTAGCGGGATCCTACAATGAGCAGTTCTTC. It is translated as CASRELAGSYNEQFF. This rearrangement joins TRBV12-3 or TRBV12-4 to TRBJ2-1; TRBD2 matches at 10 bases. Trimming cost V 6 bases and J 1 base; bases outside gene matches: 3. CDR3 length equals 15 residues.

The chain employs TRBV24-1 and TRBJ2-3; D gene uncertain. CDR3 length equals 12 residues. Germline CDR1 KGHDR, CDR2 SFDVKD. The germline V and J ends were trimmed by 1 base and 6 bases, with 4 bases remaining between them. The CDR3 loop is CATSDFYDTQYF. For the CDR3, the DNA is TGTGCCACCAGTGATTTCTACGATACGCAGTATTTT.

The CDR3 DNA follows: TGTGCCAGCAGTGTGACAGAGACCTACGAGCAGTACTTC. This encodes CASSVTETYEQYF. The rearrangement links TRBV25-1 to TRBJ2-7, with D perhaps TRBD1 (5 bases). The CDR3 has 13 residues. V shed 4 bases and J shed 2 bases, with 9 bases lying between them. Per germline, CDR1 MGHDK and CDR2 SYGVNS.

The chain uses TRBV6-2 or TRBV6-3 and TRBJ2-1; unclear D gene. The CDR3 is made up of 13 amino acids. CDR1 and CDR2 (germline): MNHEY, SVGEGT. V dropped 0 bases and J dropped 10 bases, with 10 bases sitting between them. CDR3 coding DNA: TGTGCCAGCAGTTACTCACCCCGGCTCGAGCAGTTCTTC. Its protein is CASSYSPRLEQFF.

This chain connects TRBV29-1 to TRBJ2-1, with D uncertain. CDR1 and CDR2 from the germline V gene are SQVTM and ANQGSEA. The ends were cut back, 4 bases at V and 7 bases at J, with 14 bases in the middle. This CDR3 is built from 13 residues. CDR3 DNA: TGCAGCGTTGGGCGGTCAACCCCGAATGAGCAGTTCTTC. Its translation is CSVGRSTPNEQFF.